The 20 T cell receptor beta chains below all came from one sample that was sequenced in a study of blood T cell repertoires in COVID-19 (TCRdb year 2020). Library construction relied on the immunoSEQ multiplex PCR assay. TCRdb obtained this table from immuneACCESS and retained in-frame rearrangements with V and J assigned. These tables miss some clones; where compared with another copy, unresolved V genes account for less than half of the shortfall, and the remainder is unexplained. The sample profile shows 200,000 to 250,000 clones; approximately 87% of them were found once. Around 2.5% of the sample comes from the top ten. Material: peripheral blood. The receptor source for this set is a woman aged 65 to 85 with active or convalescent COVID-19.

V and J are TRBV11-2 and TRBJ2-6; D gene ambiguous. Germline assignment: CDR1 SGHAT and CDR2 FQNNGV. The CDR3 has 15 residues. V was pared by 5 bases and J by 4 bases, with 12 bases between. The CDR3 sequence: CASSPGRSGANVLTF. CDR3 nucleotide sequence: TGTGCCAGCAGCCCAGGCCGGTCCGGGGCCAACGTCCTGACTTTC.

This clone was picked up one time. V gene TRBV7-8 combines with J gene TRBJ2-3; TRBD2 agrees at 8 bases. J lost 6 bases, V lost 2 bases, and 7 bases had no gene match. This CDR3 comprises 15 residues. Germline-derived CDR1 and CDR2 are SGHVS and FQNEAQ. CDR3 nucleotide sequence: TGTGCCAGCAGCTTACGCGGACTAGCAGGCGATACGCAGTATTTT. It encodes CASSLRGLAGDTQYF.

The sample holds one count of this clone. The chain combines TRBV2 with TRBJ2-7, with TRBD2 identical over 7 bases. With 8 bases clipped from V and 4 bases from J, the junction kept 11 bases outside the gene matches. Germline V gene sequence: CDR1 SNHLY, CDR2 FYNNEI. The CDR3 covers 14 residues. CDR3 in DNA: TGTGCCAGCCGAATAAACGCCGGGGGGTACGAGCAGTACTTC. Its protein product is CASRINAGGYEQYF.

This chain connects TRBV7-9 to TRBJ1-6; perhaps TRBD1 as D (5 bases). V gave up 5 bases and J gave up 3 bases, with 8 bases separating them. Germline CDR1 and CDR2: SEHNR and FQNEAQ (reference sequence). The CDR3 is made up of 14 amino acids. Here the CDR3 DNA reads TGTGCCAGCAGCCCAGGGCTCTATAATTCACCCCTCCACTTT. This sequence encodes CASSPGLYNSPLHF.

As to this clone: Other DNA sequences in this specimen translate into the identical CDR3. The gene calls are TRBV5-1 and TRBJ2-1; 8 bases line up with TRBD2. CDR3 length: 15 residues. Germline V gene data show CDR1 as SGHRS and CDR2 as YFSETQ. The J segment lost 2 bases and the V segment lost 4 bases, leaving 5 bases of the junction unmatched. CDR3 sequence (DNA): TGCGCCAGCAGCCCTACTAGCGGAACCTACAATGAGCAGTTCTTC. Translation gives CASSPTSGTYNEQFF.

There are a few counts of this clone. J is TRBJ2-7 and V is TRBV24-1; 15 bases agree with TRBD2. The germline gives CDR1 KGHDR, CDR2 SFDVKD. The CDR3 sequence is 17 residues long. V shed 3 bases and J 6 bases; nucleotides not matched to a gene: 8. In DNA, the CDR3 is TGTGCCACCAGTGATGCCGGGACTAGCGGGAGGATCAGCGAGCAGTACTTC. Protein: CATSDAGTSGRISEQYF.

This clone was detected a few times. This sequence joins TRBV6-5 and TRBJ1-5; 8 bases are shared with TRBD1. The V gene end was trimmed by 10 bases and the J gene end by 5 bases; junction bases not matched to a gene: 10. The CDR3 covers 14 residues. Germline CDR1 MNHEY, CDR2 SVGAGI. CDR3 protein: CATFGDRTYQPQHF. As DNA, the CDR3 is TGTGCCACCTTTGGGGACAGGACTTATCAGCCCCAGCATTTT.

The chain combines TRBV7-6 with TRBJ2-5; TRBD2 agrees at 12 bases. The CDR3 consists of 16 residues. Germline values: CDR1 SGHVS, CDR2 FNYEAQ. The V segment lost 1 base and the J segment 2 bases; nucleotides outside the gene matches: 2. CDR3 bases: TGTGCCAGCAGCTTAGTCGGGACTAGCGGGCAAGAGACCCAGTACTTC. It encodes CASSLVGTSGQETQYF.

This sequence joins TRBV15 and TRBJ1-2, with 10 bases identical to TRBD1. With V trimmed by 5 bases and J by 4 bases, 4 bases remained unmatched. The CDR3 has 14 residues. Germline V CDR1 and CDR2: LNHNV, YYDKDF (reference sequence). The DNA of the CDR3 is TGTGCCACCAGCTGGGGACAGGGGTCCTATGGCTACACCTTC. Protein sequence: CATSWGQGSYGYTF.

There are a few counts of this clone. In nucleotides, the CDR3 is TGTGCCAGCAGTACTCGACAGGGGAAAGCTTTCTTT. Translated: CASSTRQGKAFF. The chain employs TRBV27 and TRBJ1-1; 8 nucleotides agree with TRBD1. CDR3 length equals 12 residues. The J segment lost 9 bases and the V segment lost 5 bases, leaving 5 bases of the junction unmatched. CDR1 is MNHEY and CDR2 is SMNVEV in the germline V gene (reference sequence).

The chain is built from TRBV3-1 (or the pseudogene TRBV3-2) and TRBJ1-1; D is undetermined. Trimming pared 2 bases from V and 4 bases from J, leaving 8 bases between. The CDR3 sequence is 13 residues long. Germline V gene data show CDR1 as LGHDT and CDR2 as YNNKEL (reference sequence). CDR3 residues: CASSQTSGTEAFF. The CDR3 DNA reads TGTGCCAGCAGCCAAACTAGTGGCACTGAAGCTTTCTTT.

The chain joins TRBV7-9 to TRBJ2-7, with 8 bases fitting TRBD1. Losses at the gene ends were 7 bases for V and 1 base for J; bases not matched to a gene: 6. The CDR3 extends over 14 amino acids. Germline assignment: CDR1 SEHNR and CDR2 FQNEAQ (reference sequence). This CDR3 is CASKRGQESYEQYF. Written as DNA, the CDR3 is TGTGCCAGCAAGAGGGGACAGGAGTCCTACGAGCAGTACTTC. Full variable domain (rest looked up from reference TRBV7-9 and TRBJ2-7): DTGVSQNPRHKITKRGQNVTFRCDPISEHNRLYWYRQTLGQGPEFLTYFQNEAQLEKSRLLSDRFSAERPKGSFSTLEIQRTEQGDSAMYLCASKRGQESYEQYFGPGTRLTVT.

This clone has just a few counts. V usage is TRBV5-6 and J usage is TRBJ1-2; D perhaps matches TRBD1 (5 bases). This CDR3 has 15 residues. Trimming stripped 4 bases from V and 7 bases from J, with 20 bases between. The germline V gene encodes CDR1 SGHDT and CDR2 YYEEEE. The CDR3 spells CASSPPLWGVAGYTF. The DNA for the CDR3 is TGTGCCAGCAGCCCCCCCTTGTGGGGGGTGGCTGGCTACACCTTC.

The chain employs TRBV19 and TRBJ1-5; D is unclear. Deletions cut 3 bases from V and 2 bases from J, with 8 bases between. Germline values: CDR1 LNHDA, CDR2 SQIVND (reference sequence). CDR3 length equals 14 residues. The CDR3 region has the DNA TGTGCCAGTAGTATGGAGTGGGGCAATCAGCCCCAGCATTTT. It translates to CASSMEWGNQPQHF. Filled out from reference TRBV19 and TRBJ1-5, the complete variable domain reads DGGITQSPKYLFRKEGQNVTLSCEQNLNHDAMYWYRQDPGQGLRLIYYSQIVNDFQKGDIAEGYSVSREKKESFPLTVTSAQKNPTAFYLCASSMEWGNQPQHFGDGTRLSIL.

The table lists this clone with a few counts. The gene calls are TRBV12-3 or TRBV12-4 and TRBJ1-5; no clear D gene. CDR3 length: 13 residues. With 5 bases removed from V and 6 bases from J, the gap between germline ends came to 11 bases. The CDR3, as DNA: TGTGCCAGCAGTGTGGTAGCGGGTCAGCCCCAGCATTTT. Translated: CASSVVAGQPQHF.

Turning to this clone: The identical CDR3 is also encoded by other nucleotide sequences in the sample. This chain links TRBV5-5 with TRBJ2-1, with D perhaps matching TRBD2 (5 bases). Germline CDR1 is SGHKS and CDR2 is YYEKEE (reference sequence). V lost 0 bases to trimming and J lost 0 bases, with 7 bases between them. The CDR3 loop spans 15 amino acids. As DNA, the CDR3 is TGTGCCAGCAGCTTGGGTGGGAGCTCCTACAATGAGCAGTTCTTC. It codes for CASSLGGSSYNEQFF.

V and J are TRBV28 and TRBJ2-7; D may be TRBD2 (6 bases). The CDR3 covers 16 residues. With 6 bases removed from V and 0 bases from J, the gap between germline ends came to 18 bases. CDR1 MDHEN and CDR2 SYDVKM come from the germline V gene. The CDR3 protein is CASRPRGSRSSYEQYF. CDR3 sequence (DNA): TGTGCCAGCAGACCGCGGGGCAGCCGCAGCTCCTACGAGCAGTACTTC.

The genes are TRBV6-5 and TRBJ1-2, with TRBD1 as a possible D gene (5 bases). Trimming stripped 10 bases from V and 7 bases from J, with 13 bases between. The CDR3 contains 11 residues. CDR1 and CDR2 from the germline V gene are MNHEY and SVGAGI. CDR3 nucleotide sequence: TGTGCCATCGGGGGGGAGGGTGGCTACACCTTC. It is translated as CAIGGEGGYTF.

This chain uses TRBV12-3 or TRBV12-4 with TRBJ1-2; D perhaps matches TRBD1 (5 bases). Trimming pared 7 bases from V and 8 bases from J, leaving 17 bases between. The CDR3 loop spans 13 amino acids. In nucleotides, the CDR3 is TGTGCCAGCACCAAAAACGACAGAGGCGGCTACACCTTC. It encodes CASTKNDRGGYTF.

This chain links TRBV19 with TRBJ2-7; TRBD2 is a possible D gene (6 bases). CDR1 is LNHDA and CDR2 is SQIVND in the germline V gene (reference sequence). The CDR3 spans 14 residues. Deletions cut 4 bases from V and 2 bases from J, with 12 bases between. The CDR3, as DNA: TGTGCCAGTAGTAGGGGGGAAGGGCCCTACGAGCAGTACTTC. This codes for CASSRGEGPYEQYF.